This T cell receptor (beta chain) is from a study of graft-versus-host responses after intestinal transplantation. Study-level information: Grafts were multivisceral, liver-intestinal, or isolated intestinal. Tacrolimus plus steroids were given to all recipients for approximately three years, preceded by anti-thymocyte globulin induction.

The CDR3 runs to 16 residues. Trimming removed 2 bases from V and 3 bases from J; junction bases left unmatched: 7. Per germline, CDR1 SGDLS and CDR2 YYNGEE. Study results and limitations: Patients with graft-donor T cell macrochimerism had high graft-versus-host to host-versus-graft clonal ratios in allografts. There were GvH clones found in recipient marrow, and some of them appeared first in ileum or blood.

Measured with immunoSEQ multiplex PCR; TCRdb has only the in-frame clones, and not every one. The sample holds approximately 60,000 clones, roughly 90% seen once. Turning to this clone: Its antigen is still unknown.

Intraepithelial lymphocytes and lamina propria lymphocytes were released through processing of graft tissue. The chain joins TRBV9 to TRBJ2-2; 7 nucleotides match TRBD2. The sample in question was ileum tissue, obtained approximately 56 weeks after transplant. This clonotype originated in a human patient who received an intestinal transplant, so some T cells may come from the graft donor. The CDR3 loop is CASSVGLVGYTGELFF. The CDR3 DNA sequence: TGTGCCAGCAGCGTTGGACTAGTTGGCTACACCGGGGAGCTGTTTTTT.